The present T cell receptor beta chain was sequenced within a study of cytomegalovirus exposure and HLA in healthy donors. Study information: Previous work identified some 120 million unique TCR beta sequences from about 200 million T cells.

The CDR3 totals 12 residues. From germline, CDR1 is MDHEN and CDR2 SYDVKM. J was trimmed by 9 bases and V by 5 bases; bases with no gene match: 5. The study ran its PCR with 60 Vbeta and 13 Jbeta primers. TCRdb keeps only in-frame clones here, not all; method: immunoSEQ multiplex PCR. The table includes approximately 110,000 clones, approximately 71% detected once. General study findings and limits: The authors confirmed in vitro that three CMV-associated chains were specific for CMV antigens. Beyond CMV serostatus, there was no information to go on about immune exposure. Analysis was performed later, and it showed HLA-associated TCR beta chains to be more clonally expanded than equally common others.

This clone was counted only a few times. What it recognizes is unknown. This chain joins TRBV28 and TRBJ2-5; TRBD2 agrees at 8 bases. The sequence came from a woman aged 70-85 years in good health and CMV-seropositive. The sequenced material came from PBMCs. In nucleotides, the CDR3 is TGTGCCAGCAGTATTCCGGGAGGGCCCCAGTACTTC. It specifies CASSIPGGPQYF.